These T cell receptor beta chains were read from a single sample in a study of blood T cell repertoires in COVID-19. Sequenced by immunoSEQ multiplex PCR; TCRdb stores in-frame clones only, minus some. Of fewer than 300,000 clones listed, around 90% were seen once; the top ten hold about 2%. The specimen was PBMCs or T cells enriched from blood (not recorded which). Source of these receptors: a woman between 35 and 50 years old with acute COVID-19. The CDR3 runs from the conserved cysteine through the conserved F or W. D genes are given only for firm matches. The size field is filled for only some rows; it gives once, few, many or a size class.

d_gene,j_gene,abundance,v_gene,CDR3aa,CDR3nt
NA,TRBJ1-4,NA,TRBV11-2,CASSLGGQKLFF,TGTGCCAGCAGCTTAGGGGGGCAGAAACTGTTTTTT
TRBD1,TRBJ1-5,NA,TRBV24-1,CATSDSDRGSNQPQHF,TGTGCCACCAGTGACTCCGACAGGGGAAGCAATCAGCCCCAGCATTTT
TRBD1,TRBJ2-2,NA,TRBV11-2,CASSGPGTGGGGELFF,TGTGCCAGCAGCGGTCCCGGGACAGGGGGCGGCGGGGAGCTGTTTTTT
NA,TRBJ1-2,once,TRBV18,CASSPEAASYGYTF,TGTGCCAGCTCACCAGAGGCGGCCTCTTATGGCTACACCTTC
NA,TRBJ1-5,NA,TRBV6-5,CASSLSAGNQPQHF,TGTGCCAGCAGCCTTTCGGCGGGCAATCAGCCCCAGCATTTT
TRBD1,TRBJ1-3,NA,TRBV7-2,CASSLRLGTGGNTIYF,TGTGCCAGCAGCTTAAGGCTTGGGACAGGGGGAAACACCATATATTTT
TRBD1,TRBJ1-1,NA,TRBV5-1,CASSLRGQGLNTEAFF,TGCGCCAGCAGCTTAAGGGGACAGGGGCTCAACACTGAAGCTTTCTTT
TRBD1,TRBJ1-5,NA,TRBV27,CASSPLDRLGAQPQHF,TGTGCCAGCAGTCCATTGGACAGGTTAGGGGCACAGCCCCAGCATTTT
NA,TRBJ1-4,NA,TRBV4-2,CASSQARGSTNEKLFF,TGTGCCAGCAGCCAAGCACGGGGGAGTACTAATGAAAAACTGTTTTTT
TRBD1,TRBJ1-2,NA,TRBV4-1,CASSVGTDSYGYTF,TGCGCCAGCAGCGTTGGGACAGATTCCTATGGCTACACCTTC
NA,TRBJ1-2,NA,TRBV30,CAWSRGRSGDYGYTF,TGTGCCTGGAGTCGAGGTCGTTCAGGGGACTATGGCTACACCTTC
TRBD1,TRBJ1-5,NA,TRBV15,CATSETGQGAGNQPQHF,TGTGCCACCAGCGAGACGGGACAGGGGGCTGGCAATCAGCCCCAGCATTTT
TRBD2,TRBJ2-1,NA,TRBV4-3,CASSQDSTGGAYNEQFF,TGCGCCAGCAGCCAAGATTCCACGGGAGGGGCCTACAATGAGCAGTTCTTC
TRBD2,TRBJ2-3,NA,TRBV3-1/TRBV3-2,CASSPRLAGGSTDTQYF,TGTGCCAGCAGCCCCCGACTAGCGGGGGGATCCACAGATACGCAGTATTTT
TRBD2,TRBJ2-5,NA,TRBV18,CASSTTSGRETQYF,TGTGCCAGCTCAACCACTAGCGGGAGGGAGACCCAGTACTTC
NA,TRBJ2-2,NA,TRBV6-5,CASSYSRQGTGELFF,TGTGCCAGCAGTTACTCGAGGCAGGGCACCGGGGAGCTGTTTTTT
TRBD1,TRBJ1-5,NA,TRBV19,CASSMGQRNQPQHF,TGTGCCAGTAGTATGGGACAGCGAAATCAGCCCCAGCATTTT
TRBD2,TRBJ2-3,NA,TRBV11-2,CASSLVASGRGTDTQYF,TGTGCCAGCAGCTTAGTCGCTAGCGGGAGGGGCACAGATACGCAGTATTTT
NA,TRBJ2-7,NA,TRBV12-3/TRBV12-4,CASSFYSYEQYF,TGTGCCAGCAGTTTTTATTCCTACGAGCAGTACTTC